These T cell receptor beta chains were read from a single sample in a study of T-cell memory formation after mild COVID-19. TCRdb analysed the 5' RACE reads with MiXCR anew, one entry per CDR3 protein. Here the sample spans about 300,000 distinct CDR3 sequences, approximately 19% being singletons. Sequencing was carried out using PBMCs or a T cell subset sorted from them (not recorded which). These receptors all stem from a man between 18 and 35 years old who had mild COVID-19 (a few samples of this study predate the infection). Cell type and time point are not known. Both conserved end residues are part of each CDR3. A D gene is named only where the DNA matches it firmly. Part of the rows lack a size; the others show once, few, many or a class for expanded clones.

D	length	J	size	V	CDR3	DNA
NA	14	TRBJ1-1	few	TRBV27	CASSPLGRPGEAFF	TGTGCCAGCAGTCCGCTCGGACGGCCAGGGGAAGCTTTCTTT
NA	17	TRBJ1-5	NA	TRBV7-9	CASSLGTTGDSNQPQHF	TGTGCCAGCAGCTTAGGGACCACAGGAGATAGCAATCAGCCCCAGCATTTT
TRBD2	16	TRBJ2-3	few	TRBV7-3	CASSYTSGGYTDTQYF	TGTGCCAGCAGCTACACTAGCGGGGGGTACACAGATACGCAGTATTTT
TRBD1	16	TRBJ1-2	few	TRBV4-1	CASSRDRGTGIDGYTF	TGCGCCAGCAGCCGGGATAGGGGGACAGGGATCGATGGCTACACCTTC
NA	16	TRBJ2-1	many	TRBV18	CASSPPAGTAYNEQFF	TGTGCCAGCTCACCACCGGCGGGGACCGCCTACAATGAGCAGTTCTTC
NA	13	TRBJ2-1	NA	TRBV7-2	CASSLFSGGEQFF	TGTGCCAGCAGCTTATTTAGCGGAGGAGAGCAGTTCTTC
TRBD1	18	TRBJ2-2	few	TRBV5-1	CASSPYLWTGTFPGELFF	TGCGCCAGCAGCCCCTACCTATGGACAGGGACGTTCCCCGGGGAGCTGTTTTTT
NA	12	TRBJ2-3	NA	TRBV7-9	CASSSDRSTQYF	TGTGCCAGCAGCTCAGACAGGAGTACGCAGTATTTT
TRBD1	14	TRBJ2-7	few	TRBV5-1	CASSFGGQGREQYF	TGCGCCAGCAGCTTTGGGGGACAGGGTCGCGAGCAGTACTTC
NA	13	TRBJ1-1	few	TRBV15	CATSREGNTEAFF	TGTGCCACCAGCAGAGAAGGGAACACTGAAGCTTTCTTT
NA	16	TRBJ2-3	few	TRBV4-1	CASSQDGGATTDTQYF	TGCGCCAGCAGCCAAGATGGGGGGGCCACCACAGATACGCAGTATTTT
NA	14	TRBJ2-3	NA	TRBV7-2	CASSPGPGRYTQYF	TGTGCCAGCAGCCCGGGTCCAGGGCGGTATACGCAGTATTTT
NA	14	TRBJ2-5	NA	TRBV4-1	CASSQVHPGETQYF	TGCGCCAGCAGCCAAGTTCACCCTGGGGAGACCCAGTACTTC
NA	15	TRBJ2-5	few	TRBV3-1	CASSPPPGAQETQYF	TGTGCCAGCAGCCCTCCTCCGGGGGCCCAAGAGACCCAGTACTTC
TRBD1	15	TRBJ2-1	many	TRBV5-5	CASSLGTGPHNEQFF	TGTGCCAGCAGCTTGGGGACAGGGCCCCACAATGAGCAGTTCTTC
NA	14	TRBJ2-2	NA	TRBV10-3	CATLSSDLTGELFF	TGTGCCACCCTATCGTCGGATCTTACCGGGGAGCTGTTTTTT
NA	14	TRBJ2-1	NA	TRBV7-3	CASSSRLDYNEQFF	TGTGCCAGCAGCTCCAGACTAGACTACAATGAGCAGTTCTTC
NA	16	TRBJ1-1	NA	TRBV5-1	CASSPGHRDIVTEAFF	TGCGCCAGCAGCCCCGGACACCGGGATATTGTTACTGAAGCTTTCTTT
NA	14	TRBJ1-2	NA	TRBV4-3	CASSQDVRNYGYTF	TGCGCCAGCAGCCAAGATGTCCGGAATTATGGCTACACCTTC
NA	13	TRBJ1-2	many	TRBV7-9	CASSLGQNYGYTF	TGTGCCAGCAGCTTGGGGCAAAACTATGGCTACACCTTC
TRBD2	15	TRBJ2-7	NA	TRBV7-8	CASSPLAGEVYEQYF	TGTGCCAGCAGCCCGCTAGCGGGAGAAGTCTACGAGCAGTACTTC
NA	16	TRBJ2-3	NA	TRBV5-1	CASDLRTGSHSDTQYF	TGCGCCAGCGACCTCCGGACGGGGAGTCATTCCGATACGCAGTATTTT